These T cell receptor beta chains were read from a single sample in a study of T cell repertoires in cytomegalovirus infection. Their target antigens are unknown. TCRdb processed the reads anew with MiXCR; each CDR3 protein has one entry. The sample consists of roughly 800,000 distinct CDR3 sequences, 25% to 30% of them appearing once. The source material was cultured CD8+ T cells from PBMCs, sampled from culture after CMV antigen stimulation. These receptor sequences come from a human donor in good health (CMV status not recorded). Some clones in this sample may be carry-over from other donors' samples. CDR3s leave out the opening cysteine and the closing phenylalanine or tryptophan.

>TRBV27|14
ASSPRGGISWDTQY
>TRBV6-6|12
ASSYIYRDNEQF
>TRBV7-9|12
ASSSGQRNTEAF
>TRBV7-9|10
ASSSLLWGYT
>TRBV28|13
ASSSIRELNSPLH
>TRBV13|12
ASSRGVGHNEQF
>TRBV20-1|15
SARDGVRLYPNYGYT
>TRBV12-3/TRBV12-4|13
ASSGPGQGYNEQF
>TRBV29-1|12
SVVGGVNTGELF
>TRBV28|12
ASRPGRGLQPQH
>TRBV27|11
ASRGGGNYEQY
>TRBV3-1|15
ASSRHSWEQGFYGYT
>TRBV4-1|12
ASSQVGGGNEQF
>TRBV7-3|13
ASSLLGTSGSVLF